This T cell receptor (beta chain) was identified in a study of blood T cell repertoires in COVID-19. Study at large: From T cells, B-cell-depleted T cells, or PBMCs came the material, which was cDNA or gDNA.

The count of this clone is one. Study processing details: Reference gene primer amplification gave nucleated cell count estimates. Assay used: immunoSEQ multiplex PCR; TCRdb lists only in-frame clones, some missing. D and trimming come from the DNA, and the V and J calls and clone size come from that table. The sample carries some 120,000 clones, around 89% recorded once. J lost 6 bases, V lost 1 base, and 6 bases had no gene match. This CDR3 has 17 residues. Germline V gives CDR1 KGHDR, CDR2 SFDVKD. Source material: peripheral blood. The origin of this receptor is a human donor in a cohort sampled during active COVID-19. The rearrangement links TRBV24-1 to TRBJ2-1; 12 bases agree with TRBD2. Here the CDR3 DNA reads TGTGCCACCAGTGATTTAGAGACTAGCGGGAGCGGCAATGAGCAGTTCTTC. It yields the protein CATSDLETSGSGNEQFF.